The 13 T cell receptor beta chains below all came from one sample that was sequenced in a study of patients and donors after allogeneic stem cell transplantation. MiXCR, applied by TCRdb to the RT-PCR reads, yields one record per CDR3 protein. The sample contains 400,000 to 450,000 distinct CDR3 sequences, 16% of which appear only once. Sequenced material: blood, either unsorted or a sorted T cell fraction (not recorded which). These receptors came from a human donor who was either an allogeneic HSCT recipient or a stem cell or donor lymphocyte infusion donor (not recorded which). It is not recorded whose cells these are; they may come from a transplant donor.

A few counts support this clonotype. The V and J genes are TRBV29-1 and TRBJ1-4; D not certain. Trimming cost V 7 bases and J 2 bases, with 8 bases left between them. The CDR3 extends over 12 amino acids. CDR1 and CDR2 (germline): SQVTM, ANQGSEA. The CDR3 region is CSGGGTNEKLFF. Written as DNA, the CDR3 is TGCAGCGGAGGTGGGACTAATGAAAAACTGTTTTTT.

This chain connects TRBV4-1 to TRBJ1-4; tentative D call: TRBD1 (6 bases). Trimming took off 2 bases at V and 7 bases at J, with 11 bases between the two ends. The CDR3 spans 14 residues. CDR1 is MGHRA, CDR2 YSYEKL, per germline. The CDR3 sequence: CASSQQGRREKLFF. DNA for the CDR3: TGCGCCAGCAGCCAACAGGGGCGACGTGAAAAACTGTTTTTT.

Only a few counts were recorded for this clonotype. The rearrangement links TRBV15 to TRBJ1-3; tentative D call: TRBD1 (6 bases). The germline CDR1 and CDR2 sequences are LNHNV and YYDKDF (reference sequence). Trimming took 4 bases from V and 0 from J, leaving 10 bases between them. The CDR3 length is 15 residues. The CDR3 loop reads CATSKGDISGNTIYF. DNA for the CDR3: TGTGCCACCAGCAAGGGGGACATCTCTGGAAACACCATATATTTT.

The table lists this clonotype with a few counts. The rearrangement links TRBV12-3 or TRBV12-4 to TRBJ1-5; a possible D gene is TRBD1 (6 bases). This CDR3 spans 15 amino acids. V was shortened by 2 bases and J by 4 bases, with 12 bases between the two germline ends. CDR3 nucleotide sequence: TGTGCCAGCAGTTTACCCAGGGGAAGGAATCAGCCCCAGCATTTT. Translation gives CASSLPRGRNQPQHF.

This clonotype showed up just once. This chain connects TRBV13 to TRBJ1-1; D ambiguous. The CDR3 covers 15 residues. The germline V gene encodes CDR1 PRHDT and CDR2 FYEKMQ (reference sequence). V lost 5 bases, J lost 2 bases, and 15 bases lay in between. The CDR3 is CASSRWYPVNTEAFF. Here the CDR3 DNA reads TGTGCCAGCAGCCGGTGGTATCCCGTCAACACTGAAGCTTTCTTT.

The chain links TRBV19 to TRBJ2-3, with 10 bases lining up with TRBD1. This CDR3 region has 16 residues. After removal of 1 base from V and 4 bases from J, the junction contained 5 bases not matched to a gene. Germline V CDR1 and CDR2: LNHDA, SQIVND (reference sequence). CDR3 in DNA: TGTGCCAGTAGTATAGCCGGGACAGGGGCGGCAGATACGCAGTATTTT. Its translation: CASSIAGTGAADTQYF. Complete variable domain (other parts from reference TRBV19 and TRBJ2-3): DGGITQSPKYLFRKEGQNVTLSCEQNLNHDAMYWYRQDPGQGLRLIYYSQIVNDFQKGDIAEGYSVSREKKESFPLTVTSAQKNPTAFYLCASSIAGTGAADTQYFGPGTRLTVL.

The chain joins TRBV30 to TRBJ2-6; D possibly corresponds to TRBD1 (5 bases). This CDR3 is 15 amino acids long. CDR1 is GTSNPN, CDR2 SVGIG, per germline (reference sequence). The V and J ends lost 1 base and 4 bases respectively, with 11 bases between them. The CDR3 sequence is CAWSGAGNGANVLTF. CDR3 in DNA: TGTGCCTGGAGTGGGGCAGGGAACGGGGCCAACGTCCTGACTTTC. The entire variable domain, with the rest obtained from reference TRBV30 and TRBJ2-6, is as follows: SQTIHQWPATLVQPVGSPLSLECTVEGTSNPNLYWYRQAAGRGLQLLFYSVGIGQISSEVPQNLSASRPQDRQFILSSKKLLLSDSGFYLCAWSGAGNGANVLTFGAGSRLTVL.

This chain links TRBV20-1 with TRBJ2-7; no clear D. Trimming removed 7 bases at V and 10 bases at J, with 17 bases between. The CDR3 consists of 11 residues. Germline loops: CDR1 DFQATT, CDR2 SNEGSKA (reference sequence). The CDR3 loop is CSGSGDKIQYF. In nucleotides, the CDR3 is TGCAGTGGATCGGGTGATAAAATCCAGTACTTC.

The chain couples TRBV5-1 to TRBJ2-7, with no clear D. Trimming left V 2 bases short and J 3 bases short, with 12 bases between. CDR3 length: 14 amino acids. Germline V gene lookup returns CDR1 SGHRS and CDR2 YFSETQ. The CDR3 nucleotides are TGCGCCAGCAGCTTCGAGCCGTCCCGCTACGAGCAGTACTTC. Translation: CASSFEPSRYEQYF.

The sample holds a few counts of this clonotype. This chain uses TRBV5-1 with TRBJ2-7; 13 bases match TRBD2. J was trimmed by 7 bases and V by 4 bases; bases with no gene match: 11. Germline V CDR1 and CDR2: SGHRS, YFSETQ. The CDR3 length is 16 residues. The CDR3 loop is CASSPTGLAGKFEQYF. For the CDR3, the DNA is TGCGCCAGCAGCCCAACGGGACTAGCGGGGAAATTTGAGCAGTACTTC.

The CDR3 sequence: CASSESVWRGYTF. The DNA of the CDR3 is TGTGCCAGCAGTGAATCAGTCTGGCGTGGCTACACCTTC. This chain connects TRBV6-1 to TRBJ1-2; no firm D call. Trimming removed 2 bases from V and 7 bases from J, with 11 bases in between. This CDR3 spans 13 amino acids. Germline V gene lookup returns CDR1 MNHNS and CDR2 SASEGT.

This clonotype was observed a few times. CDR3 DNA sequence: TGTGCCAGCAGCTTGGGAGGGACAGAGACCCAGTACTTC. This encodes CASSLGGTETQYF. The J gene is TRBJ2-5, the V gene TRBV5-6, with D perhaps TRBD1 or TRBD2 (5 bases each). Trimming took 0 bases from V and 4 from J, leaving 7 bases between them. The germline V gene has CDR1 SGHDT and CDR2 YYEEEE. This CDR3 is built from 13 residues.

This clonotype was detected a few times. In nucleotides, the CDR3 is TGCAGCGTTGAGTTAGCAGGGATGGGTACGAACACCGGGGAGCTGTTTTTT. Protein: CSVELAGMGTNTGELFF. This sequence joins TRBV29-1 and TRBJ2-2; a weak D match, TRBD1 (5 bases). The germline gives CDR1 SQVTM, CDR2 ANQGSEA. Trimming left V 3 bases short and J 0 bases short, with 17 bases between. This CDR3 comprises 17 residues.